This TCR beta chain was recovered during a study of cytomegalovirus exposure and HLA in healthy donors. Primers included in the PCR were 60 Vbeta and 13 Jbeta primers. The table came from immunoSEQ multiplex PCR; TCRdb's copy has only in-frame clones and leaves some out. The sample comprises roughly 290,000 clones, roughly 80% of which are singletons, and 0.3% to 0.35% rests with the top ten. The germline V gene has CDR1 SGHNT and CDR2 YYREEE (reference sequence). This CDR3 is 17 amino acids long. Trimming shortened V by 4 bases and J by 4 bases, and 21 bases separated the two germline ends. Regarding this clone: Its matching antigen is unknown.

Study results and caveats: In a later analysis, at a false discovery rate of 0.05, 15,000 to 20,000 TCR beta sequences were associated with HLA alleles. Solely CMV serostatus was available to characterize immune exposure. The classifier was said to identify cytomegalovirus status with high specificity and sensitivity.

Sequences were obtained from PBMCs. The chain employs TRBV5-4 and TRBJ1-3; perhaps TRBD1 as D (5 bases). The TCR sequence derives from a girl aged 2 to 10 in good health and CMV-seronegative. For the CDR3, the DNA is TGTGCCAGCAGCGACTTTGTTGGGGGACTGAGGGGAAACACCATATATTTT. Protein product: CASSDFVGGLRGNTIYF.